This TCR beta chain stems from a study of shared clonotypes between healthy human individuals. Study at large: Researchers assigned three CD4 naive, three CD4 memory, two CD8 naive and one CD8 memory plate to each donor.

The CDR3 covers 17 residues. In germline, CDR1 is MNHEY, CDR2 SMNVEV (reference sequence). V gave up 4 bases and J gave up 6 bases, with 22 bases separating them. Here immunoSEQ multiplex PCR was the method, and the copy in TCRdb shows in-frame clones only, minus some. The sample consists of over 850,000 clones, about four fifths of them appearing once. This receptor was identified in a man between 18 and 29 years old in good health. Some clones in this sample may be carry-over from other donors' samples. Sequencing used memory CD4+ T cells from PBMCs. Indicated subset: CD45RA-negative fraction. The chain recombines TRBV27 with TRBJ2-1; weak D call: TRBD2 (6 bases). The chain's CDR3 is CASSSPYVGGGLNEQFF. The CDR3 bases are TGTGCCAGCAGTTCCCCCTACGTGGGAGGTGGCCTCAATGAGCAGTTCTTC.